Below, 18 T cell receptor beta chains from the same sample are listed, as sequenced in a study of T-cell memory formation after mild COVID-19. Each CDR3 protein is one row after TCRdb ran MiXCR on the 5' RACE reads. The table has fewer than 50,000 distinct CDR3 sequences, 7.3% seen once. The sequenced sample was PBMCs or a T cell subset sorted from them (not recorded which). These receptors were taken from a man aged 18 to 29 who had mild COVID-19 (a few samples of this study predate the infection). Cell type and time point are not known.

This clonotype was recorded at least ten times. This chain connects TRBV7-9 to TRBJ2-3, with D unresolved. The germline V gene encodes CDR1 SEHNR and CDR2 FQNEAQ (reference sequence). Trimming took off 3 bases at V and 2 bases at J, with 9 bases between the two ends. The CDR3 is made up of 14 amino acids. The CDR3 region is CASSLEGSTDTQYF. The CDR3 DNA reads as TGTGCCAGCAGCTTGGAAGGGTCCACAGATACGCAGTATTTT.

This clonotype was detected only a few times. The chain joins TRBV18 to TRBJ1-5; D uncertain. The V end was cut by 3 bases, the J end by 4 bases, with 13 bases between. Germline CDR1 reads KGHSH; CDR2 reads LQKENI. This CDR3 spans 15 amino acids. The CDR3 is CASSPRAAQNQPQHF. CDR3 in DNA: TGTGCCAGCTCACCCCGGGCAGCTCAAAATCAGCCCCAGCATTTT.

In this sample, this clonotype turned up a few times. This sequence joins TRBV7-7 and TRBJ2-3; D is uncertain. V lost 1 base, J lost 4 bases, and 9 bases lay in between. The germline V gene encodes CDR1 SSHAT and CDR2 FNYEAQ (reference sequence). CDR3 length: 14 amino acids. CDR3 sequence reads: CASSLGDAADTQYF. The CDR3 DNA follows: TGTGCCAGCAGCTTAGGGGATGCAGCAGATACGCAGTATTTT.

The rearrangement uses TRBV29-1 and TRBJ1-2; 8 nucleotides agree with TRBD1. This CDR3 is 12 amino acids long. Germline V gene lookup returns CDR1 SQVTM and CDR2 ANQGSEA. The trim removed 7 bases at V and 8 bases at J, leaving 9 bases unmatched. The CDR3 region is CSARQGLLGYTF. CDR3 sequence (DNA): TGCAGCGCACGACAGGGGCTCTTGGGCTACACCTTC.

This chain links TRBV15 with TRBJ1-1, with D unclear. Trimming cost V 5 bases and J 7 bases, with 14 bases left between them. Germline CDR1 and CDR2: LNHNV and YYDKDF (reference sequence). The length of the CDR3 is 13 residues. DNA of the CDR3: TGTGCCACCAGCGTGGACGGAAAATTTGAAGCTTTCTTT. Its translation: CATSVDGKFEAFF. The full variable domain, completed using reference TRBV15 and TRBJ1-1, is DAMVIQNPRYQVTQFGKPVTLSCSQTLNHNVMYWYQQKSSQAPKLLFHYYDKDFNNEADTPDNFQSRRPNTSFCFLDIRSPGLGDTAMYLCATSVDGKFEAFFGQGTRLTVV.

The chain has TRBV24-1 and TRBJ1-5; D unresolved. This CDR3 is built from 15 residues. Germline CDR1 reads KGHDR; CDR2 reads SFDVKD. Trimming removed 4 bases from V and 7 bases from J, with 16 bases in between. The chain's CDR3 is CATSERWEGEQPQHF. In DNA, the CDR3 is TGTGCCACCAGTGAAAGGTGGGAGGGAGAGCAGCCCCAGCATTTT.

The chain combines TRBV7-9 with TRBJ1-5, with 7 bases identical to TRBD1. V lost 5 bases and J lost 0; bases outside the gene matches: 13. This CDR3 has 18 residues. CDR1 is SEHNR and CDR2 is FQNEAQ in the germline V gene (reference sequence). The CDR3, as DNA: TGTGCCAGCAGCGCCGGGACAGCGACAAAGTATAGCAATCAGCCCCAGCATTTT. It encodes CASSAGTATKYSNQPQHF. The whole variable domain, remainder taken from reference TRBV7-9 and TRBJ1-5, is DTGVSQNPRHKITKRGQNVTFRCDPISEHNRLYWYRQTLGQGPEFLTYFQNEAQLEKSRLLSDRFSAERPKGSFSTLEIQRTEQGDSAMYLCASSAGTATKYSNQPQHFGDGTRLSIL.

This clonotype was found a few times. The rearrangement joins TRBV12-3 or TRBV12-4 to TRBJ2-1; 9 bases align to TRBD1. J was trimmed by 2 bases and V by 0 bases; bases with no gene match: 2. This CDR3 spans 16 amino acids. The CDR3 is CASSLARTGAYNEQFF. CDR3 bases: TGTGCCAGCAGTTTAGCTCGGACAGGGGCCTACAATGAGCAGTTCTTC.

At least ten counts were recorded for this clonotype. This CDR3 reads CASSQEPESTDTQYF. The CDR3, as DNA: TGCGCCAGCAGCCAAGAACCAGAGAGCACAGATACGCAGTATTTT. This chain connects TRBV4-3 to TRBJ2-3, with D hard to call. In germline, CDR1 is LGHNA, CDR2 YSLEER. The CDR3 covers 15 residues. V was cut by 0 bases and J by 0 bases, with 7 bases left in between.

This clonotype occurred a few times. The V and J genes are TRBV5-1 and TRBJ2-6, with 7 bases aligning to TRBD2. The junction had 3 bases not matched to a gene; V was cut back by 8 bases and J by 1 base. The CDR3 spans 14 residues. Germline V CDR1 and CDR2: SGHRS, YFSETQ. The DNA for the CDR3 is TGCGCCAGACCCGGGAGGTCTGGGGCCAACGTCCTGACTTTC. It is translated as CARPGRSGANVLTF.

This clonotype was counted many times. This chain joins TRBV7-7 and TRBJ2-3; 9 nucleotides agree with TRBD2. Germline-derived CDR1 and CDR2 are SSHAT and FNYEAQ (reference sequence). The V and J ends lost 5 bases and 2 bases, in that order; junction bases with no gene match: 5. The length of the CDR3 is 15 residues. CDR3 sequence: CASSPAGGLTDTQYF. CDR3 in DNA: TGTGCCAGCAGCCCAGCGGGGGGTCTCACAGATACGCAGTATTTT.

This rearrangement joins TRBV28 to TRBJ1-2, with 7 nucleotides matching TRBD1. Germline CDR1 is MDHEN and CDR2 is SYDVKM. The V segment lost 4 bases and the J segment 3 bases; nucleotides outside the gene matches: 2. The CDR3 totals 13 residues. The CDR3 region is CASSSGTDYGYTF. The CDR3 DNA sequence: TGTGCCAGCAGTTCTGGGACAGACTATGGCTACACCTTC.

This clonotype was seen many times. This chain uses TRBV7-2 with TRBJ2-3; D is ambiguous. Germline CDR1 is SGHTA and CDR2 is FQGNSA. V was cut by 0 bases and J by 6 bases, with 7 bases left in between. The CDR3 runs to 13 residues. This CDR3 is CASSLALGDTQYF. The CDR3 DNA is TGTGCCAGCAGCTTAGCTCTAGGGGATACGCAGTATTTT. The full variable domain, completed using reference TRBV7-2 and TRBJ2-3, is GAGVSQSPSNKVTEKGKDVELRCDPISGHTALYWYRQSLGQGLEFLIYFQGNSAPDKSGLPSDRFSAERTGGSVSTLTIQRTQQEDSAVYLCASSLALGDTQYFGPGTRLTVL.

This clonotype was counted a few times. V usage is TRBV12-3 or TRBV12-4 and J usage is TRBJ2-5; D remains unclear. Trimming pared 3 bases from V and 2 bases from J, leaving 16 bases between. CDR3 size: 16 residues. CDR3 protein: CASSFLSRTVQETQYF. CDR3 bases: TGTGCCAGCAGTTTCTTATCACGGACGGTACAAGAGACCCAGTACTTC.

This clonotype showed up many times. This rearrangement joins TRBV20-1 to TRBJ2-5; 10 bases map to TRBD2. The ends lost 6 bases at V and 4 bases at J; junction bases unmatched: 8. Germline V gene data show CDR1 as DFQATT and CDR2 as SNEGSKA (reference sequence). This CDR3 has 14 residues. For the CDR3, the DNA is TGCAGTGCCGCCATAGCGGGGGGTTTAGAGACCCAGTACTTC. Its translation: CSAAIAGGLETQYF.

V usage is TRBV7-2 and J usage is TRBJ1-4; D is undetermined. Germline V lookup: CDR1 SGHTA, CDR2 FQGNSA. Trimming stripped 2 bases from V and 8 bases from J, with 6 bases between. The CDR3 has 12 residues. The chain's CDR3 is CASSLNQEKLFF. The CDR3 coding sequence is TGTGCCAGCAGCTTAAATCAGGAAAAACTGTTTTTT.

This clonotype was observed a few times. The chain has TRBV25-1 and TRBJ2-2; D ambiguous. V was pared by 0 bases and J by 2 bases, with 7 bases between. Germline V CDR1 and CDR2: MGHDK, SYGVNS. The CDR3 has 15 residues. CDR3 DNA sequence: TGTGCCAGCAGTGAATATTCCGCTAACACCGGGGAGCTGTTTTTT. Amino acids: CASSEYSANTGELFF.

This sequence joins TRBV4-1 and TRBJ1-4; TRBD1 might be the D (5 bases). The CDR3 totals 16 residues. Germline lookup yields CDR1 MGHRA and CDR2 YSYEKL. V was pared by 0 bases and J by 6 bases, with 14 bases between. The CDR3 nucleotides are TGCGCCAGCAGCCAAGACATCACAGGCTTCGATGAAAAACTGTTTTTT. This gives the protein CASSQDITGFDEKLFF.